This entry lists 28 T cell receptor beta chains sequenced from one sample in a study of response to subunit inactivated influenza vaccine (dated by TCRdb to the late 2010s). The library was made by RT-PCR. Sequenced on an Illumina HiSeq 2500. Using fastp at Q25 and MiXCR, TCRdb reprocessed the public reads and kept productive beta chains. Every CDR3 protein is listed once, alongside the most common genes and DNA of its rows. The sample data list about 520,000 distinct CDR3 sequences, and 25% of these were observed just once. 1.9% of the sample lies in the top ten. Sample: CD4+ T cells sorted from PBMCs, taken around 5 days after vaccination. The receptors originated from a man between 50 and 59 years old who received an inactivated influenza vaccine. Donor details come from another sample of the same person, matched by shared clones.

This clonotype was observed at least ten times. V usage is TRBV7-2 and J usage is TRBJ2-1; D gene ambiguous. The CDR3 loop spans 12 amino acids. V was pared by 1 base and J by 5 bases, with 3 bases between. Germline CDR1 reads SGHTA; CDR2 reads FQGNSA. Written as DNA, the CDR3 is TGTGCCAGCAGCTTAGGACACAATGAGCAGTTCTTC. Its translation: CASSLGHNEQFF. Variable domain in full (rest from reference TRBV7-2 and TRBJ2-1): GAGVSQSPSNKVTEKGKDVELRCDPISGHTALYWYRQSLGQGLEFLIYFQGNSAPDKSGLPSDRFSAERTGGSVSTLTIQRTQQEDSAVYLCASSLGHNEQFFGPGTRLTVL.

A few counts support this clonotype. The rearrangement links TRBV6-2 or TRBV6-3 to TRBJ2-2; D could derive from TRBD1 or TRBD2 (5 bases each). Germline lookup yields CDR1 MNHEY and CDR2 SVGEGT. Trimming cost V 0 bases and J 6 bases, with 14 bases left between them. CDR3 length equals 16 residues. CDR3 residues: CASSYSRLGTAGELFF. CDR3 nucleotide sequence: TGTGCCAGCAGTTACTCCCGGTTGGGGACGGCCGGGGAGCTGTTTTTT.

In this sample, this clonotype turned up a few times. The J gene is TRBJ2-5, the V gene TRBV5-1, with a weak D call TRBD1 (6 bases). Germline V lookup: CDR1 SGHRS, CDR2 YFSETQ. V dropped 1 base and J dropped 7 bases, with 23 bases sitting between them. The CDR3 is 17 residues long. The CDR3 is CASSLHRRGRGNGTQYF. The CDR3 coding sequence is TGCGCCAGCAGCTTGCATCGTCGTGGCAGGGGCAATGGGACCCAGTACTTC.

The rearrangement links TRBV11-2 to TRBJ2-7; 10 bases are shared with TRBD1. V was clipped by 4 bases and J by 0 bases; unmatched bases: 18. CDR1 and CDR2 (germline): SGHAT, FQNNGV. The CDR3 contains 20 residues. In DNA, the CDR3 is TGTGCCAGCAGCTCCCTTAATCCGACAGGGGGCGGTTCTAGCTCCTACGAGCAGTACTTC. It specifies CASSSLNPTGGGSSSYEQYF.

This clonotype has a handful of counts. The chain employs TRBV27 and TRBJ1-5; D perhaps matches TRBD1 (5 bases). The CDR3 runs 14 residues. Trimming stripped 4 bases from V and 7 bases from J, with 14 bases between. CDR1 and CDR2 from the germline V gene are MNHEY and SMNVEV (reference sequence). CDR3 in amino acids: CASSSNPGGQPQHF. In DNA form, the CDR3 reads TGTGCCAGCAGTTCAAACCCGGGGGGGCAGCCCCAGCATTTT.

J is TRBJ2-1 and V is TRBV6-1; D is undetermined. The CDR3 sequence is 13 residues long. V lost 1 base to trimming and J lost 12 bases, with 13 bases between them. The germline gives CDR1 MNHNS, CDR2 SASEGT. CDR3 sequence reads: CASSEGSTVRQFF. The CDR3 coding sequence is TGTGCCAGCAGTGAAGGGTCAACTGTTAGGCAGTTCTTC.

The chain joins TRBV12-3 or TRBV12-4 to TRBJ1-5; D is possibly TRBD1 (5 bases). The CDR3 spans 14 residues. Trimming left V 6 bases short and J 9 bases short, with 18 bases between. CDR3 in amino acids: CASRGRQGLGPQHF. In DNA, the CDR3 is TGTGCCAGCAGGGGACGGCAGGGCCTTGGGCCCCAGCATTTT.

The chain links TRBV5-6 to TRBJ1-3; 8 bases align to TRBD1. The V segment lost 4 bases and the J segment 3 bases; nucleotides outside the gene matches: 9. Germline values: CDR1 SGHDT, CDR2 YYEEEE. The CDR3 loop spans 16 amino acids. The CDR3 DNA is TGTGCCAGCAGCCCGACAGGGGCCGTCGGTGGAAACACCATATATTTT. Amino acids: CASSPTGAVGGNTIYF.

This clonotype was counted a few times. This chain's CDR3 is CSARPVAGASTDTQYF. Here the CDR3 DNA reads TGCAGTGCTCGACCGGTAGCGGGAGCTAGCACAGATACGCAGTATTTT. The rearrangement links TRBV20-1 to TRBJ2-3, with TRBD2 matching over 9 bases. V was pared by 5 bases and J by 0 bases, with 9 bases of the junction left unmatched. The CDR3 spans 16 residues. CDR1 and CDR2 from the germline V gene are DFQATT and SNEGSKA (reference sequence).

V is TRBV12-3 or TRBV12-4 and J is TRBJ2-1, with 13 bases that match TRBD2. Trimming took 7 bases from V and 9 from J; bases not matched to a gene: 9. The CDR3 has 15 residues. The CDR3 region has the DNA TGTGCCAGCACCGGGACTAGCGGGGTGGGTGGTGAGCAGTTCTTC. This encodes CASTGTSGVGGEQFF.

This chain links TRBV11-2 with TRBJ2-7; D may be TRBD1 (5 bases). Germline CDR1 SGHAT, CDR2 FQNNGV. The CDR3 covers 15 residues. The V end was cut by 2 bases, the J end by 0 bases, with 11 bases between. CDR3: CASSLTGGNSYEQYF. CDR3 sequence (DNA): TGTGCCAGCAGCTTAACAGGTGGGAACTCCTACGAGCAGTACTTC.

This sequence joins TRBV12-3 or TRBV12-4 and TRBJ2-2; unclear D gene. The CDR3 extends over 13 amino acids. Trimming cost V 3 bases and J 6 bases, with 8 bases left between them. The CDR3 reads CASSLMGSGELFF. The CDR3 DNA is TGTGCCAGCAGTTTGATGGGTTCCGGGGAGCTGTTTTTT.

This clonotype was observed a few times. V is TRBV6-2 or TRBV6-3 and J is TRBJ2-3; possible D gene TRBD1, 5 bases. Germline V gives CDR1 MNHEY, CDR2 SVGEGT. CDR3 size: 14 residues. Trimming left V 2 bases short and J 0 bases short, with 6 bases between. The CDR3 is CASSYQGSTDTQYF. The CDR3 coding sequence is TGTGCCAGCAGTTACCAGGGTAGCACAGATACGCAGTATTTT.

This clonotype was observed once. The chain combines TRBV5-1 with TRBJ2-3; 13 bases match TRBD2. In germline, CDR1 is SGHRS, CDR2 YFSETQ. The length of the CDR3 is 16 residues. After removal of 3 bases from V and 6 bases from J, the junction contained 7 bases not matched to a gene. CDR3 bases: TGCGCCAGCAGCTCGCGTACTAGCGGGAGGGTGGATACGCAGTATTTT. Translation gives CASSSRTSGRVDTQYF.

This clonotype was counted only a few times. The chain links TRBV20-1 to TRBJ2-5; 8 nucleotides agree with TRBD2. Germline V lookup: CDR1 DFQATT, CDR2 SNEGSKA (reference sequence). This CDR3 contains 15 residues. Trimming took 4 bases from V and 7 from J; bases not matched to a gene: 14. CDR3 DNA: TGCAGTGCTATAAGGGGTGCGGGAGGCGGTGGGACCCAGTACTTC. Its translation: CSAIRGAGGGGTQYF.

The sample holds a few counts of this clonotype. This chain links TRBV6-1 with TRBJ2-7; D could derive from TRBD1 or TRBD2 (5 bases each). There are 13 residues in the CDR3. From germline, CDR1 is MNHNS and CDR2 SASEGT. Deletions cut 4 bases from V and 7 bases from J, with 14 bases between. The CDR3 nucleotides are TGTGCCAGCAGTGTCCCCGGGACGAGAGAGCAGTACTTC. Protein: CASSVPGTREQYF.

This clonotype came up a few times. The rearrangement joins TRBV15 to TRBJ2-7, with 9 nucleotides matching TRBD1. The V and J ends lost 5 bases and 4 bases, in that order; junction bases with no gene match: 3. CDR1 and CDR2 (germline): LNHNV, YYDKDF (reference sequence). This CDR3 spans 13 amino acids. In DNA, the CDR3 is TGTGCCACCAGCGGACAGGGGTTATACGAGCAGTACTTC. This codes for CATSGQGLYEQYF.

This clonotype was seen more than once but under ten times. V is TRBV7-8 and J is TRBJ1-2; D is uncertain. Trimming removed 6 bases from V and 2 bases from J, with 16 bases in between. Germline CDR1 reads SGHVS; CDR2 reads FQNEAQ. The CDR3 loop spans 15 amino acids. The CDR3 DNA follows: TGTGCCAGCAGTTCGGAGCGGGCGGTGAACTATGGCTACACCTTC. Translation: CASSSERAVNYGYTF.

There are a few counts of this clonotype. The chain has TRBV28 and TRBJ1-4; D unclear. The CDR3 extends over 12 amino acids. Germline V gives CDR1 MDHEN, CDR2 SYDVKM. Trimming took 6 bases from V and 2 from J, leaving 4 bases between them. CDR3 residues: CASRRTNEKLFF. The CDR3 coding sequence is TGTGCCAGCAGGCGGACTAATGAAAAACTGTTTTTT.

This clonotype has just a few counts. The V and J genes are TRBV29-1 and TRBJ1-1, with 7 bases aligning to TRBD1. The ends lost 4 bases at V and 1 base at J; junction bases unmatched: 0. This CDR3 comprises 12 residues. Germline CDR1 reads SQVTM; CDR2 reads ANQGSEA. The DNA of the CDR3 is TGCAGCGTTGGACAGGGGAACACTGAAGCTTTCTTT. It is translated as CSVGQGNTEAFF.

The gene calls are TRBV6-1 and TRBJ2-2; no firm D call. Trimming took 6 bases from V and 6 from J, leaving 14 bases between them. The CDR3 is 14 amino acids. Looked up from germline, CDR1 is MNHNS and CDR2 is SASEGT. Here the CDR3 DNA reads TGTGCCAGCAGCGATCTGCGGATCCCCGGGGAGCTGTTTTTT. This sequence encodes CASSDLRIPGELFF.

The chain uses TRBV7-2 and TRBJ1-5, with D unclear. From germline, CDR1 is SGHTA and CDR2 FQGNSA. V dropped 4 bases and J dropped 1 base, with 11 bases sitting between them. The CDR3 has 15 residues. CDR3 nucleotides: TGTGCCAGCAGCTGGGAGAGTAGGAGCAATCAGCCCCAGCATTTT. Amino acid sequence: CASSWESRSNQPQHF.

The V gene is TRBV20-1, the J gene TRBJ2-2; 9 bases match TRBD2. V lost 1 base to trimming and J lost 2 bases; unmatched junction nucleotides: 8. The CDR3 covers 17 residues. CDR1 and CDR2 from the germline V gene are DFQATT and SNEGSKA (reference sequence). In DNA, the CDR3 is TGCAGTGCTAGAGGAAGCGGGGGGCGCATCAACACCGGGGAGCTGTTTTTT. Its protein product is CSARGSGGRINTGELFF.

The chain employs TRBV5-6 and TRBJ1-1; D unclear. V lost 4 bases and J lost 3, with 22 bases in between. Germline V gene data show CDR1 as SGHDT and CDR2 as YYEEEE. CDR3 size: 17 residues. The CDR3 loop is CASSPSPLEDGDTEAFF. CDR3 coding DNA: TGTGCCAGCAGCCCGTCGCCCTTGGAAGATGGAGACACTGAAGCTTTCTTT.

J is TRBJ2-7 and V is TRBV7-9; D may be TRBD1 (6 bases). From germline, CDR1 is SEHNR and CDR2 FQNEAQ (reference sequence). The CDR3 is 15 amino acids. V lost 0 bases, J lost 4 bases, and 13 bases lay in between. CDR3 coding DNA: TGTGCCAGCAGCTTAGCGCGGACCCAGGGGTACGAGCAGTACTTC. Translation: CASSLARTQGYEQYF.

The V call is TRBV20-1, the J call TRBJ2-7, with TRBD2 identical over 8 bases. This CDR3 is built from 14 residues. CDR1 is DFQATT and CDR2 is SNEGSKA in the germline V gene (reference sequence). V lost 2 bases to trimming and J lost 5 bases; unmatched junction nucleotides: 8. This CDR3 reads CSARFWTSTHEQYF. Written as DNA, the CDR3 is TGCAGTGCTAGATTCTGGACTAGCACCCACGAGCAGTACTTC.

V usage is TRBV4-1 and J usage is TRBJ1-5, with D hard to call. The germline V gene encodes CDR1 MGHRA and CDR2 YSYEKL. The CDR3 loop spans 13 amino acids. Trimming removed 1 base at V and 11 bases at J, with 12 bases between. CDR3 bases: TGCGCCAGCAGCCAAGTGGGCAGTGAGACCCAGCATTTT. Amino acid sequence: CASSQVGSETQHF.

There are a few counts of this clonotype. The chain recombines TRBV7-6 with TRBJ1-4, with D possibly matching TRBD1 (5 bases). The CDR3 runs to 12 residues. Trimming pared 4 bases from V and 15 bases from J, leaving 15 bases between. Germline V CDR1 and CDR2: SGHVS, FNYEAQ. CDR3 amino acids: CASSSQGGRVFF. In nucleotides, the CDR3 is TGTGCCAGCAGCTCGCAGGGTGGAAGAGTGTTTTTT.